One and the same sample provided the 7 T cell receptor beta chains below, sequenced in a study of radiotherapy plus CTLA-4 blockade in lung cancer listed by TCRdb under 2018. Receptor amplification or capture employed the immunoSEQ multiplex PCR assay. In its TCRdb copy, this immuneACCESS table keeps in-frame sequences only and misses some clones. Where compared with another copy, unresolved V genes explain less than half of these, and the others have no known cause. The sample table holds more than 100,000 clones, of which about nine tenths were seen once. The ten largest account for just under 7% of the sample. Material: peripheral blood, obtained from a patient treated with radiotherapy plus ipilimumab. The receptors were gathered from a human donor with non-small cell lung cancer that progressed on radiotherapy plus ipilimumab.

The chain uses TRBV6-5 and TRBJ2-2; 11 positions agree with TRBD2. Losses at the gene ends were 5 bases for V and 5 bases for J; bases not matched to a gene: 4. The CDR3 is 15 residues long. Germline V gene lookup returns CDR1 MNHEY and CDR2 SVGAGI. The CDR3 spells CASSRRLAGTGELFF. CDR3 DNA sequence: TGTGCCAGCAGTCGGAGACTAGCGGGAACCGGGGAGCTGTTTTTT.

The rearrangement links TRBV2 to TRBJ1-5; 8 bases fit TRBD1. Per the germline V gene, CDR1 is SNHLY and CDR2 is FYNNEI. The CDR3 has 13 amino acids. The V gene end was trimmed by 6 bases and the J gene end by 5 bases; junction bases not matched to a gene: 3. The chain's CDR3 is CASRWGQDQPQHF. The CDR3 DNA reads as TGTGCCAGCAGGTGGGGACAGGATCAGCCCCAGCATTTT.

This clone occurred once. The J gene is TRBJ2-7, the V gene TRBV27, with D tentatively TRBD2 (5 bases). The V end lost 6 bases, the J end lost 13 bases, and 16 bases lay between the germline ends. This CDR3 is built from 11 residues. CDR1 MNHEY and CDR2 SMNVEV come from the germline V gene (reference sequence). CDR3 bases: TGTGCCAGCAGCTACTCCGGGATCGACTACTTC. Residues: CASSYSGIDYF.

The CDR3 is CATSRNWDTSGNTIYF. The CDR3 DNA is TGTGCCACCAGCAGGAACTGGGACACCTCTGGAAACACCATATATTTT. The chain couples TRBV15 to TRBJ1-3, with TRBD1 as a possible D gene (6 bases). The CDR3 length is 16 residues. CDR1 is LNHNV, CDR2 YYDKDF, per germline (reference sequence). V lost 3 bases, J lost 0 bases, and 12 bases lay in between.

J is TRBJ1-2 and V is TRBV29-1; 8 positions match TRBD1. CDR3 size: 12 residues. Unmatched junction bases numbered 4, after V lost 7 bases and J lost 3 bases. Germline V gene sequence: CDR1 SQVTM, CDR2 ANQGSEA. The CDR3 protein is CSASGGDYGYTF. The CDR3 DNA is TGCAGCGCTTCAGGGGGCGACTATGGCTACACCTTC.

CDR3 protein: CASSGPGGPVETQYF. For the CDR3, the DNA is TGTGCCAGCAGCGGACCCGGAGGGCCTGTGGAGACCCAGTACTTC. V gene TRBV21-1 combines with J gene TRBJ2-5; the D segment call TRBD2 is taken from the table without a DNA check. TRBV21-1 is a recognized pseudogene. The CDR3 is made up of 15 amino acids.

The count of this clone is one. The sample holds other DNA sequences that translate to the same CDR3. The rearrangement joins TRBV6-1 to TRBJ1-2; D perhaps matches TRBD1 (6 bases). This CDR3 is built from 15 residues. Germline values: CDR1 MNHNS, CDR2 SASEGT. The V and J ends lost 6 bases and 5 bases respectively, with 19 bases between them. The CDR3, as DNA: TGTGCCAGCAGGAAAATGTCGGGGCAGGGGTATGGCTACACCTTC. This codes for CASRKMSGQGYGYTF.